This T cell receptor (beta chain) was recovered during a study of identical twins. Trimming took off 1 base at V and 4 bases at J, with 12 bases between the two ends. This CDR3 region has 15 residues. Germline V gene lookup returns CDR1 SGHDT and CDR2 YYEEEE. One entry per CDR3 protein, called by TCRdb with MiXCR from the 5' RACE reads. This table holds approximately 250,000 distinct CDR3 sequences, under 8.5% found once. This same sample was also part of a study on T cells expressing NK-cell markers. That paper notes: Sorted CD3+CD56-NKG2C+, CD3+CD56+NKG2C- and CD3+CD56+NKG2C+ T cells were the source of the TCR beta repertoires.

This clonotype originated in a woman aged 18-29 years in good health. The chain carries TRBV5-6 and TRBJ1-3; D may be TRBD1 (5 bases). The sequencing sample was made of CD8+ T cells sorted from blood. The CDR3 loop is CASSLRDSGGNTIYF. For the CDR3, the DNA is TGTGCCAGCAGCTTGCGCGACAGTGGAGGAAACACCATATATTTT.